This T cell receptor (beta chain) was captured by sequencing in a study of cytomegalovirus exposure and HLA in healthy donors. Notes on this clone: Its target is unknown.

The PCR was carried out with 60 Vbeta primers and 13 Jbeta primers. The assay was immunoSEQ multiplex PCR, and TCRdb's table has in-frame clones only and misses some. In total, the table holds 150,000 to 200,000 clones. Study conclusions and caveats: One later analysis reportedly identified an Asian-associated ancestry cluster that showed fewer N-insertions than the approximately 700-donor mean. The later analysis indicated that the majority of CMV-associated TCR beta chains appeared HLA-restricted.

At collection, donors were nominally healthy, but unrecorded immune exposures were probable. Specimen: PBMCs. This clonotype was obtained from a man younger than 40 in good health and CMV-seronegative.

The CDR3 region has the DNA TGTGCCAGCAGCTTGATGCAGGTTAGCACTGAAGCTTTCTTT. This codes for CASSLMQVSTEAFF. The chain has TRBV5-5 and TRBJ1-1, with unresolved D. CDR3 size: 14 residues. V was trimmed by 1 base and J by 4 bases, leaving 11 bases between them. The germline gives CDR1 SGHKS, CDR2 YYEKEE (reference sequence).